The 13 T cell receptor beta chains listed next were all sequenced from one sample in a study of blood T cell repertoires in COVID-19. Assay: immunoSEQ multiplex PCR; the TCRdb copy retains only in-frame clones and omits some. This table holds about 140,000 clones, around 84% found once. Input material: peripheral blood. These receptors all stem from an older woman with acute or convalescent COVID-19.

This clone was seen more than once but under ten times. This chain links TRBV7-9 with TRBJ1-1; 7 bases match TRBD1. V lost 5 bases, J lost 2 bases, and 8 bases stayed unmatched. The germline gives CDR1 SEHNR, CDR2 FQNEAQ (reference sequence). This CDR3 region has 15 residues. The CDR3: CASSAPRGANTEAFF. The DNA of the CDR3 is TGTGCCAGCAGCGCTCCCAGGGGGGCAAACACTGAAGCTTTCTTT.

The rearrangement joins TRBV3-1 (or the pseudogene TRBV3-2) to TRBJ1-1; tentatively, D is TRBD1 (5 bases). From germline, CDR1 is LGHDT and CDR2 YNNKEL (reference sequence). This CDR3 contains 16 residues. The ends were cut back, 4 bases at V and 0 bases at J, with 15 bases in the middle. The DNA of the CDR3 is TGTGCCAGCAGCCCGAAGGGAGGGGACCTGAACACTGAAGCTTTCTTT. It encodes CASSPKGGDLNTEAFF.

Only a few counts were recorded for this clone. The gene calls are TRBV5-6 and TRBJ2-3; 7 bases line up with TRBD1. With 4 bases clipped from V and 2 bases from J, the junction kept 4 bases outside the gene matches. Per germline, CDR1 SGHDT and CDR2 YYEEEE. The CDR3 covers 14 residues. Here the CDR3 reads CASSKGANTDTQYF. CDR3 DNA sequence: TGTGCCAGCAGCAAGGGGGCCAACACAGATACGCAGTATTTT.

The CDR3 nucleotides read TGTGCCAGCAGCTTACCGGGGAATGAGCAGTTCTTC. It encodes CASSLPGNEQFF. The chain is built from TRBV7-2 and TRBJ2-1; maybe TRBD2 (5 bases). V lost 2 bases to trimming and J lost 7 bases, with 6 bases between them. The germline V gene has CDR1 SGHTA and CDR2 FQGNSA. This CDR3 is built from 12 residues.

The CDR3 is CASSQDFGGNTEAFF. CDR3 bases: TGTGCCAGCAGCCAAGATTTCGGGGGGAACACTGAAGCTTTCTTT. The rearrangement links TRBV14 to TRBJ1-1, with a tentative D call TRBD1 (5 bases). Germline V gene data show CDR1 as SGHDN and CDR2 as FVKESK. The CDR3 runs 15 residues. Trimming cost V 0 bases and J 1 base, with 9 bases left between them. Based on the CDR3 plus reference TRBV14 and TRBJ1-1, the full variable domain is EAGVTQFPSHSVIEKGQTVTLRCDPISGHDNLYWYRRVMGKEIKFLLHFVKESKQDESGMPNNRFLAERTGGTYSTLKVQPAELEDSGVYFCASSQDFGGNTEAFFGQGTRLTVV.

This chain's CDR3 is CASSPGQGGTYGETQYF. The CDR3 coding sequence is TGTGCCAGTAGTCCCGGACAGGGGGGAACGTACGGAGAGACCCAGTACTTC. V is TRBV19 and J is TRBJ2-5, with 10 bases lining up with TRBD1. V trimming: 5 bases; J trimming: 4 bases; junction bases outside the gene matches: 13. The V gene's germline CDR1 is LNHDA and CDR2 SQIVND (reference sequence). The CDR3 consists of 17 residues.

This rearrangement joins TRBV28 to TRBJ2-3, with 7 nucleotides matching TRBD1. V trimming: 1 base; J trimming: 3 bases; junction bases outside the gene matches: 4. This CDR3 is 15 amino acids long. Per the germline V gene, CDR1 is MDHEN and CDR2 is SYDVKM. The CDR3 here is CASSLLGGRTDTQYF. Here the CDR3 DNA reads TGTGCCAGCAGTTTATTAGGGGGCCGGACAGATACGCAGTATTTT. Looking up the rest from reference TRBV28 and TRBJ2-3 gives the full variable domain: DVKVTQSSRYLVKRTGEKVFLECVQDMDHENMFWYRQDPGLGLRLIYFSYDVKMKEKGDIPEGYSVSREKKERFSLILESASTNQTSMYLCASSLLGGRTDTQYFGPGTRLTVL.

The chain uses TRBV7-2 and TRBJ1-2, with 9 bases that match TRBD1. This CDR3 has 15 amino acids. V lost 5 bases to trimming and J lost 4 bases; unmatched junction nucleotides: 8. The germline V gene encodes CDR1 SGHTA and CDR2 FQGNSA. In DNA, the CDR3 is TGTGCCAGCAGCAGCACAGGGGGCGCGATCTATGGCTACACCTTC. This sequence encodes CASSSTGGAIYGYTF.

The genes are TRBV5-4 and TRBJ2-1, with D possibly matching TRBD1 (6 bases). This CDR3 region has 17 residues. Germline-derived CDR1 and CDR2 are SGHNT and YYREEE (reference sequence). V was shortened by 0 bases and J by 1 base, with 14 bases between the two germline ends. This CDR3 reads CASSLGGLRLSYNEQFF. CDR3 DNA sequence: TGTGCCAGCAGCTTGGGGGGGCTCCGGTTATCCTACAATGAGCAGTTCTTC.

The rearrangement links TRBV24-1 to TRBJ1-1; D is possibly TRBD1 (6 bases). Germline lookup yields CDR1 KGHDR and CDR2 SFDVKD. Trimming took 0 bases from V and 4 from J, leaving 20 bases between them. The CDR3 length is 18 residues. DNA for the CDR3: TGTGCCACCAGTGATTTGGGGGGGGCTGCTCCCCGAATCACTGAAGCTTTCTTT. It is translated as CATSDLGGAAPRITEAFF.

This clone has a single count. The chain combines TRBV7-2 with TRBJ1-2; 7 nucleotides line up with TRBD1. Germline-derived CDR1 and CDR2 are SGHTA and FQGNSA. V lost 4 bases to trimming and J lost 8 bases; unmatched junction nucleotides: 13. The CDR3 contains 15 residues. CDR3 nucleotide sequence: TGTGCCAGCAGCTCATTAAGGTGGGCAGGGGGAGGCTACACCTTC. Protein sequence: CASSSLRWAGGGYTF.

The chain is built from TRBV5-1 and TRBJ2-3, with 7 bases identical to TRBD2. The CDR3 has 15 residues. V lost 6 bases and J lost 6; bases outside the gene matches: 13. Germline V gives CDR1 SGHRS, CDR2 YFSETQ. In DNA, the CDR3 is TGCGCCAGCATGATGCGGGGGAAAGGGCTGGATACGCAGTATTTT. This codes for CASMMRGKGLDTQYF.

This clone has a single count. The V gene is TRBV5-4, the J gene TRBJ1-1; no reliable D call. The CDR3 sequence is 12 residues long. Germline V CDR1 and CDR2: SGHNT, YYREEE (reference sequence). V lost 7 bases and J lost 1, with 8 bases in between. The CDR3 is CASLTPNTEAFF. CDR3 nucleotides: TGTGCCAGCCTCACTCCGAACACTGAAGCTTTCTTT.